Shown below are 32 T cell receptor beta chains from a single sample sequenced in a study of T cell repertoires in cytomegalovirus infection. In TCRdb, the reads were re-called with MiXCR into one record per CDR3 protein. The table includes approximately 150,000 distinct CDR3 sequences, roughly 6% detected once. The sequenced sample consisted of PBMCs. Receptors originate from a human donor in good health (CMV status not recorded). Some clones in this sample may be carry-over from other donors' samples.

The chain recombines TRBV7-2 with TRBJ1-2, with 8 bases lining up with TRBD1. Germline-derived CDR1 and CDR2 are SGHTA and FQGNSA. This CDR3 region has 12 residues. V was pared by 5 bases and J by 8 bases, with 4 bases of the junction left unmatched. CDR3 bases: TGTGCCAGCAGCCCGACAGGGGACGGCTACACCTTC. The encoded protein is CASSPTGDGYTF.

This clonotype came up a few times. This chain joins TRBV12-3 or TRBV12-4 and TRBJ1-3; D gene uncertain. Trimming stripped 2 bases from V and 0 bases from J, with 5 bases between. CDR3 size: 14 residues. CDR3 sequence: CASSLRTSGNTIYF. The CDR3 region has the DNA TGTGCCAGCAGTTTACGAACCTCTGGAAACACCATATATTTT.

This clonotype was seen at least ten times. The chain links TRBV29-1 to TRBJ1-1; D remains unclear. V lost 4 bases and J lost 2, with 11 bases in between. Germline CDR1 and CDR2: SQVTM and ANQGSEA. This CDR3 region has 13 residues. DNA for the CDR3: TGCAGCGTTGGTCCCGGATTTAACACTGAAGCTTTCTTT. Amino acids: CSVGPGFNTEAFF.

The chain combines TRBV27 with TRBJ2-7; TRBD1 matches 9 bases. The germline CDR1 and CDR2 sequences are MNHEY and SMNVEV (reference sequence). The ends lost 5 bases at V and 2 bases at J; junction bases unmatched: 13. The CDR3 sequence is 17 residues long. As DNA, the CDR3 is TGTGCCAGCAGTCCTCCCCCGGGACAGGGACTAACCTACGAGCAGTACTTC. It codes for CASSPPPGQGLTYEQYF.

This clonotype has at least ten counts. V and J are TRBV6-4 and TRBJ1-1; D call uncertain. The ends were cut back, 3 bases at V and 4 bases at J, with 9 bases in the middle. Germline lookup yields CDR1 MRHNA and CDR2 SNTAGT. The CDR3 has 13 residues. CDR3 in amino acids: CASSEESFTEAFF. The CDR3 DNA is TGTGCCAGCAGTGAAGAGAGTTTCACTGAAGCTTTCTTT.

A remark on this clonotype: A much larger clone is a single base away; this may be a read error. V usage is TRBV11-2 and J usage is TRBJ2-1, with D perhaps matching TRBD1 or TRBD2 (5 bases each). The germline V gene encodes CDR1 SGHAT and CDR2 FQNNGV. The CDR3 sequence is 14 residues long. This chain's CDR3 is CGSSLDMGVNEQFF. CDR3 sequence (DNA): TGTGGCAGCAGCTTAGATATGGGGGTTAATGAGCAGTTCTTC. Complete variable domain (other parts from reference TRBV11-2 and TRBJ2-1): EAGVAQSPRYKIIEKRQSVAFWCNPISGHATLYWYQQILGQGPKLLIQFQNNGVVDDSQLPKDRFSAERLKGVDSTLKIQPAKLEDSAVYLCGSSLDMGVNEQFFGPGTRLTVL.

The J gene is TRBJ1-1, the V gene TRBV6-2 or TRBV6-3; no clear D gene. The CDR3 is made up of 14 amino acids. In germline, CDR1 is MNHEY, CDR2 SVGEGT. The V gene lost 7 bases and the J gene lost 3 bases, with 15 bases spanning the gap. The CDR3, as DNA: TGTGCCAGCATGAGATCGGAGGTGGACACTGAAGCTTTCTTT. As protein: CASMRSEVDTEAFF.

This clonotype was seen at least ten times. The V and J genes are TRBV7-9 and TRBJ1-1; weak D call: TRBD1 (5 bases). The V gene lost 5 bases and the J gene lost 5 bases, with 9 bases spanning the gap. The CDR3 has 12 residues. CDR1 is SEHNR and CDR2 is FQNEAQ in the germline V gene (reference sequence). CDR3 residues: CASSDSGTEAFF. The DNA for the CDR3 is TGTGCCAGCAGCGACAGTGGGACTGAAGCTTTCTTT.

This clonotype was counted between two and nine times. The rearrangement joins TRBV7-9 to TRBJ2-7; D gene unclear. Between the trimmed V and J ends, which lost 5 bases and 0 bases, there was a span of 14 bases. The V gene's germline CDR1 is SEHNR and CDR2 FQNEAQ (reference sequence). The CDR3 spans 15 residues. Here the CDR3 DNA reads TGTGCCAGCAGCCCCACGGGCCGACACTCCTACGAGCAGTACTTC. Amino acids: CASSPTGRHSYEQYF.

This clonotype appeared many times. V gene TRBV20-1 combines with J gene TRBJ2-3; D remains ambiguous. The CDR3 length is 14 residues. Trimming removed 1 base from V and 2 bases from J, with 10 bases in between. The germline gives CDR1 DFQATT, CDR2 SNEGSKA (reference sequence). This chain's CDR3 is CSARGQAFTDTQYF. Written as DNA, the CDR3 is TGCAGTGCTAGAGGGCAGGCCTTCACAGATACGCAGTATTTT.

At least ten counts were recorded for this clonotype. The chain employs TRBV20-1 and TRBJ1-1; 7 bases align to TRBD1. V shed 2 bases, J shed 1 base, and the junction held 7 bases outside the gene matches. The length of the CDR3 is 15 residues. Germline-derived CDR1 and CDR2 are DFQATT and SNEGSKA (reference sequence). The CDR3 DNA follows: TGCAGTGCTAGACCACAGGGGTCGAGGAACACTGAAGCTTTCTTT. Its translation is CSARPQGSRNTEAFF.

This clonotype occurred many times. The chain joins TRBV12-3 or TRBV12-4 to TRBJ2-7; D is perhaps TRBD1 (7 bases). The ends were cut back, 2 bases at V and 2 bases at J, with 10 bases in the middle. The CDR3 consists of 14 residues. The CDR3 here is CASSLQGGPYEQYF. DNA for the CDR3: TGTGCCAGCAGTTTACAGGGGGGACCCTACGAGCAGTACTTC.

The chain recombines TRBV6-5 with TRBJ2-2; 7 bases are shared with TRBD1. This CDR3 spans 14 amino acids. J lost 7 bases, V lost 0 bases, and 2 bases had no gene match. CDR1 and CDR2 (germline): MNHEY, SVGAGI. CDR3 sequence: CASSYSGDSGELFF. For the CDR3, the DNA is TGTGCCAGCAGTTACTCTGGGGACAGCGGGGAGCTGTTTTTT.

The CDR3 protein is CASSPGQEETQYF. The CDR3 region has the DNA TGCGCCAGCAGCCCGGGACAGGAAGAGACCCAGTACTTC. J is TRBJ2-5 and V is TRBV5-1, with 8 bases aligning to TRBD1. This CDR3 is built from 13 residues. V dropped 4 bases and J dropped 3; count of bases not matched to a gene: 2. Germline V gives CDR1 SGHRS, CDR2 YFSETQ.

The chain joins TRBV2 to TRBJ1-5; D may be TRBD1 (6 bases). This CDR3 region has 14 residues. Trimming removed 7 bases from V and 2 bases from J, with 12 bases in between. Germline assignment: CDR1 SNHLY and CDR2 FYNNEI. The CDR3 DNA follows: TGTGCCAGCACGGGGGGCTGGGGCAATCAGCCCCAGCATTTT. Protein: CASTGGWGNQPQHF. The entire variable domain, with the rest obtained from reference TRBV2 and TRBJ1-5, is as follows: EPEVTQTPSHQVTQMGQEVILRCVPISNHLYFYWYRQILGQKVEFLVSFYNNEISEKSEIFDDQFSVERPDGSNFTLKIRSTKLEDSAMYFCASTGGWGNQPQHFGDGTRLSIL.

This clonotype occurred many times. The gene calls are TRBV29-1 and TRBJ1-1; 8 bases agree with TRBD1. The V and J ends lost 7 bases and 4 bases, in that order; junction bases with no gene match: 8. Germline V gives CDR1 SQVTM, CDR2 ANQGSEA. This CDR3 contains 13 residues. CDR3 sequence reads: CSASGGRITEAFF. CDR3 nucleotide sequence: TGCAGCGCATCAGGGGGCAGGATCACTGAAGCTTTCTTT.

This chain uses TRBV20-1 with TRBJ2-3; 11 bases align to TRBD2. From germline, CDR1 is DFQATT and CDR2 SNEGSKA (reference sequence). Trimming at V came to 5 bases and at J to 4 bases, leaving 8 bases not matched to a gene. The CDR3 has 15 residues. In nucleotides, the CDR3 is TGCAGTGCTTCCCCGCGTAGCGGGGGGGCAGATACGCAGTATTTT. It translates to CSASPRSGGADTQYF.

In this sample, this clonotype turned up many times. This chain links TRBV7-9 with TRBJ2-7; D is ambiguous. Trimming shortened V by 1 base and J by 2 bases, and 9 bases separated the two germline ends. Germline V gene data show CDR1 as SEHNR and CDR2 as FQNEAQ (reference sequence). This CDR3 has 14 residues. CDR3 in amino acids: CASSLEVGPYEQYF. The CDR3 DNA is TGTGCCAGCAGCTTAGAAGTCGGACCCTACGAGCAGTACTTC.

This clonotype occurred many times. The rearrangement joins TRBV7-6 to TRBJ1-5; TRBD1 might be the D (5 bases). The length of the CDR3 is 12 residues. Deletions cut 5 bases from V and 6 bases from J, with 8 bases between. The V gene's germline CDR1 is SGHVS and CDR2 FNYEAQ. The chain's CDR3 is CASSQQGQPQHF. The CDR3 region has the DNA TGTGCCAGCAGCCAGCAGGGTCAGCCCCAGCATTTT.

This clonotype was recorded at least ten times. The chain uses TRBV19 and TRBJ2-2; perhaps TRBD2 as D (7 bases). Germline CDR1 and CDR2: LNHDA and SQIVND (reference sequence). This CDR3 comprises 14 residues. The germline V and J ends were trimmed by 7 bases and 3 bases, with 12 bases remaining between them. CDR3 residues: CASMIGGHTGELFF. CDR3 nucleotides: TGTGCCAGTATGATCGGGGGGCACACCGGGGAGCTGTTTTTT.

This clonotype was seen ten or more times. The chain combines TRBV7-6 with TRBJ1-3; D gene unclear. V gave up 1 base and J gave up 0 bases, with 7 bases separating them. The germline V gene encodes CDR1 SGHVS and CDR2 FNYEAQ. CDR3 length: 15 amino acids. DNA for the CDR3: TGTGCCAGCAGCTTAGAGGGCGGCTCTGGAAACACCATATATTTT. It yields the protein CASSLEGGSGNTIYF.

This clonotype has a count of ten or more. The gene calls are TRBV11-3 and TRBJ2-2; D gene unclear. Germline V gives CDR1 SGHNT, CDR2 YENEEA. Trimming shortened V by 1 base and J by 9 bases, and 15 bases separated the two germline ends. CDR3 size: 15 residues. Written as DNA, the CDR3 is TGTGCCAGCAGCTTAGGCACGGTAGGGCCGAGGGAGCTGTTTTTT. Protein sequence: CASSLGTVGPRELFF.

This clonotype was observed at least ten times. This chain joins TRBV6-2 or TRBV6-3 and TRBJ2-7; the D gene is possibly TRBD1 (6 bases). Germline CDR1 MNHEY, CDR2 SVGEGT. The V and J ends lost 0 bases and 1 base respectively, with 7 bases between them. The CDR3 is 14 residues long. The CDR3 nucleotides are TGTGCCAGCAGTTACTCTGGGACATCCTACGAGCAGTACTTC. It encodes CASSYSGTSYEQYF.

This clonotype was counted at least ten times. This sequence joins TRBV7-6 and TRBJ2-2, with D tentatively TRBD2 (6 bases). CDR1 SGHVS and CDR2 FNYEAQ come from the germline V gene. The germline V and J ends were trimmed by 1 base and 4 bases, with 7 bases remaining between them. This CDR3 region has 14 residues. The CDR3 loop reads CASSLGRGTGELFF. CDR3 nucleotides: TGTGCCAGCAGCTTAGGGCGGGGCACCGGGGAGCTGTTTTTT.

V gene TRBV28 combines with J gene TRBJ1-5; D remains ambiguous. This CDR3 spans 15 amino acids. V gave up 1 base and J gave up 3 bases, with 10 bases separating them. Germline V gene sequence: CDR1 MDHEN, CDR2 SYDVKM. CDR3 region: CASSLSRAFNQPQHF. CDR3 in DNA: TGTGCCAGCAGTTTATCAAGGGCCTTCAATCAGCCCCAGCATTTT.

In this sample, this clonotype turned up many times. The J gene is TRBJ1-2, the V gene TRBV7-9; D is unclear. With 1 base removed from V and 8 bases from J, the gap between germline ends came to 11 bases. Per the germline V gene, CDR1 is SEHNR and CDR2 is FQNEAQ (reference sequence). CDR3 length equals 13 residues. The CDR3, as DNA: TGTGCCAGCAGCTTAGTAACACGGGGAGGCTACACCTTC. Protein sequence: CASSLVTRGGYTF.

Regarding this clonotype: A clone one base away is much larger, so this may be a read error. The V call is TRBV7-2, the J call TRBJ1-2; D remains unclear. There are 12 residues in the CDR3. V was trimmed by 1 base and J by 6 bases, leaving 6 bases between them. Germline CDR1 reads SGHTA; CDR2 reads FQGNSA. The CDR3: CASSLVTNGYTF. In DNA, the CDR3 is TGTGCCAGCAGCTTAGTCACCAATGGCTACACCTTC.

This clonotype was seen many times. CDR3 amino acids: CSAAPNTEAFF. The DNA for the CDR3 is TGCAGCGCCGCCCCGAACACTGAAGCTTTCTTT. The rearrangement uses TRBV29-1 and TRBJ1-1, with D unresolved. This CDR3 has 11 amino acids. V lost 7 bases and J lost 1, with 7 bases in between. CDR1 is SQVTM, CDR2 ANQGSEA, per germline.

V and J are TRBV5-6 and TRBJ2-1; 10 nucleotides align to TRBD1. In germline, CDR1 is SGHDT, CDR2 YYEEEE. CDR3 size: 13 residues. The ends lost 4 bases at V and 7 bases at J; junction bases unmatched: 2. CDR3 bases: TGTGCCAGCAGCCCGGGACAGGGGAATGAGCAGTTCTTC. Translation gives CASSPGQGNEQFF.

This clonotype turned up a few times. The CDR3 is CASSLGSPLHF. CDR3 DNA sequence: TGTGCCAGCAGCTTAGGTTCACCCCTCCACTTT. The V call is TRBV7-2, the J call TRBJ1-6; D remains ambiguous. CDR3 length: 11 residues. V gave up 1 base and J gave up 9 bases, with 1 base separating them. CDR1 is SGHTA and CDR2 is FQGNSA in the germline V gene.

This clonotype was seen repeatedly, ten times or more. The chain joins TRBV20-1 to TRBJ1-2, with D unresolved. CDR3 length: 10 amino acids. Germline V gives CDR1 DFQATT, CDR2 SNEGSKA (reference sequence). The V and J ends lost 7 bases and 8 bases respectively, with 11 bases between them. The CDR3 sequence: CSVSGLGYTF. CDR3 nucleotides: TGCAGTGTCTCGGGTTTGGGCTACACCTTC.

The table lists this clonotype with many counts. The V and J genes are TRBV7-2 and TRBJ1-2; possibly TRBD1 for D (5 bases). From germline, CDR1 is SGHTA and CDR2 FQGNSA. V gave up 4 bases and J gave up 7 bases, with 13 bases separating them. The CDR3 runs to 13 residues. Here the CDR3 DNA reads TGTGCCAGCAGCTCGAGTCAGGGTGGTGGCTACACCTTC. The encoded protein is CASSSSQGGGYTF.